The entry that follows covers one T cell receptor beta chain sequence. The assay was immunoSEQ multiplex PCR, and TCRdb's table has in-frame clones only and misses some. Of tens of thousands of clones listed, around 75% are singletons. V dropped 5 bases and J dropped 3 bases, with 17 bases sitting between them. Germline V gene data show CDR1 as MNHEY and CDR2 as SMNVEV (reference sequence). CDR3 size: 15 residues. The treatment was: randomized to nivolumab then ipilimumab (arm A) or the reverse (arm B). Live CD3+CD8+ CD19− CD56− cells were sorted from PBMCs. This sample stems from a study of sequential checkpoint blockade in melanoma.

The clonotype originates from a human donor with melanoma. V is TRBV27 and J is TRBJ2-7, with a weak D call TRBD2 (6 bases). The sample here was CD8+ T cells sorted from blood (inferred from file names), taken from a patient given nivolumab and ipilimumab in sequence. The CDR3 nucleotides read TGTGCCAGCAGTCCCGGCGCGGGGAGTTTCTACGAGCAGTACTTC. Translating gives CASSPGAGSFYEQYF.